This T cell receptor beta chain was observed in a study of high-grade serous ovarian cancer treatment subgroups. Measured with immunoSEQ multiplex PCR; TCRdb has only the in-frame clones, and not every one. This table holds about 16,000 clones, around 73% found once. Tumor samples were taken before definitive surgery or chemotherapy. Germline V CDR1 and CDR2: LGHNA, YNFKEQ. The CDR3 sequence is 20 residues long. With V trimmed by 4 bases and J by 2 bases, 13 bases remained unmatched. The J gene is TRBJ2-3, the V gene TRBV4-2; TRBD2 matches 15 bases. The sequencing sample was made of tumor tissue. The sequence derives from a human donor with high-grade serous ovarian cancer. CDR3 amino acids: CASSPGTSGGYSPITDTQYF. CDR3 coding DNA: TGTGCCAGCAGCCCCGGGACTAGCGGGGGGTATAGCCCAATCACAGATACGCAGTATTTT.